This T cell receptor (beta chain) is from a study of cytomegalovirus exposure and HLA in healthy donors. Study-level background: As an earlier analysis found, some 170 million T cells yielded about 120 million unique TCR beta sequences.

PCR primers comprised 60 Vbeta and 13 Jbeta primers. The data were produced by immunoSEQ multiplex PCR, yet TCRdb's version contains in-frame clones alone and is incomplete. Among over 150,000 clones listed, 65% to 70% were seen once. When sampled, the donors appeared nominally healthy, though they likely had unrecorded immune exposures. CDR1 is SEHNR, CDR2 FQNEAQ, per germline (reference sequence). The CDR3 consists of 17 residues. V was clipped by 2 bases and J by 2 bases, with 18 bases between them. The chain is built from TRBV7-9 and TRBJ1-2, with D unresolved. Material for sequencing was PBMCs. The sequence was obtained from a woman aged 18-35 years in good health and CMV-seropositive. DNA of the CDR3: TGTGCCAGCAGCTTAAAAGAGGCGGCACTTAGGAACTATGGCTACACCTTC. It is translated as CASSLKEAALRNYGYTF.